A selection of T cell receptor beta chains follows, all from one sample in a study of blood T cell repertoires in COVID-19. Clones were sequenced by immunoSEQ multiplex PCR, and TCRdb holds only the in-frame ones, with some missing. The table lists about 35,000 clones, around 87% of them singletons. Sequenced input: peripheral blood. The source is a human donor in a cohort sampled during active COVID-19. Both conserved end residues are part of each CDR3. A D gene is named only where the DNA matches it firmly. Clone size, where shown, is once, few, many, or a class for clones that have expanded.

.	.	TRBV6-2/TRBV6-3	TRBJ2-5	TGTGCCAGCAGTTATCGGAGGACAGACCAAGAGACCCAGTACTTC	CASSYRRTDQETQYF
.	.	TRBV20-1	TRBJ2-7	TGCAGTGCTAGTATAGAGAGCCGCGAGCAGTACTTC	CSASIESREQYF
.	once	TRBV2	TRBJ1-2	TGTGCCAGCAGCTCGACAGGTCGTGGCTACACCTTC	CASSSTGRGYTF
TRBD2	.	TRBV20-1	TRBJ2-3	TGCAGTGCTAGTCTCCAAGCGGGGGGCCTCCTGGGGACAGATACGCAGTATTTT	CSASLQAGGLLGTDTQYF
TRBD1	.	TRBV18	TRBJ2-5	TGTGCCAGCTCAACGACAGGGTCGGGGGAGACCCAGTACTTC	CASSTTGSGETQYF
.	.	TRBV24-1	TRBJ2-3	TGTGCCACCAGTGAAGCAGGGTCAGATACGCAGTATTTT	CATSEAGSDTQYF
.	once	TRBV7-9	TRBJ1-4	TGTGCCAGCAGCCGGAGAAGGTCCGTAAAGGGCGGGGGTAATGAAAAACTGTTTTTT	CASSRRRSVKGGGNEKLFF
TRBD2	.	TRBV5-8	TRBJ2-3	TGTGCCAGCAGCTTGGCTCTGACTAGCGGGAGCACAGATACGCAGTATTTT	CASSLALTSGSTDTQYF
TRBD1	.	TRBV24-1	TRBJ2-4	TGTGCCACCAGTGCCCGGACAGGGGGCGAAAACATTCAGTACTTC	CATSARTGGENIQYF
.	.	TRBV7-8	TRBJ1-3	TGTGCCAGCGCCCCCGGGGGATCTGGAAACACCATATATTTT	CASAPGGSGNTIYF
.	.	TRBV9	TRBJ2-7	TGTGCCAGCAGCGTAGCCCCCGCGGGAAACGAGCAGTACTTC	CASSVAPAGNEQYF
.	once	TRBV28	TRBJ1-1	TGTGCCAGCAGTTTTTGGAGCAACACTGAAGCTTTCTTT	CASSFWSNTEAFF
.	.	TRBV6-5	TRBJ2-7	TGTGCCAGCAGTTACTCGGGGGCGGCCAGCTCCTACGAGCAGTACTTC	CASSYSGAASSYEQYF
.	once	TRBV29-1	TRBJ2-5	TGCAGCGCTGGAGGGTTAGGTGAGACCCAGTACTTC	CSAGGLGETQYF
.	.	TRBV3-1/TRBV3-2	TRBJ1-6	TGTGCCAGCAGCCCCCCCCGGGCGACAGTTTCCAATTCACCCCTCCACTTT	CASSPPRATVSNSPLHF
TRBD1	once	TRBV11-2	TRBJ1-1	TGTGCCAGCAGCATCCGGGACAGGAACACTGAAGCTTTCTTT	CASSIRDRNTEAFF
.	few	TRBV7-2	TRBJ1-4	TGTGCCAGCAGCTTAGTGGGCAGAACTAATGAAAAACTGTTTTTT	CASSLVGRTNEKLFF
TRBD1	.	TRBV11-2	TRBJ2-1	TGTGCCAGCAGCAAACAGGGGGCCTACAATGAGCAGTTCTTC	CASSKQGAYNEQFF
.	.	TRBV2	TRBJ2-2	TGTGCCAGCAGTGTCACAGGGTCCGGGGAGCTGTTTTTT	CASSVTGSGELFF
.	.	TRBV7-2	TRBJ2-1	TGTGCCAGCAGCTTCGTTACAGAACCCTACAATGAGCAGTTCTTC	CASSFVTEPYNEQFF
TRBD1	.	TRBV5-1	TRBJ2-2	TGCGCCAGCAGCTCCGGGACAGGGGACCGGGGCGGGGAGCTGTTTTTT	CASSSGTGDRGGELFF
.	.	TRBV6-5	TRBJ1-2	TGTGCCAGCAGGCTCGGGGGGGGGAACTATGGCTACACCTTC	CASRLGGGNYGYTF
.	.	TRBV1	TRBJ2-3	TGCACCAGCGTAACTAGCGGGGGGGTGTCAGATACGCAGTATTTT	CTSVTSGGVSDTQYF
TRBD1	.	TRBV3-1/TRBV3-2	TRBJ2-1	TGTGCCAGCAGCCTACCCGGGACAGGCGACAATGAGCAGTTCTTC	CASSLPGTGDNEQFF
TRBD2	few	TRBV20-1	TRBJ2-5	TGCAGTGCTAGTGGACTAGCGGGGCTTTGGGAGACCCAGTACTTC	CSASGLAGLWETQYF
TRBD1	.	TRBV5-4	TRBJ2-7	TGTGCCAGCAGCTTGGGACAGGGTAGAAACTACGAGCAGTACTTC	CASSLGQGRNYEQYF
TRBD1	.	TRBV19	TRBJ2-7	TGTGCCAGTAGTATTGGGACAGGGACCTACGAGCAGTACTTC	CASSIGTGTYEQYF
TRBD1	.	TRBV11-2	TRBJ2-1	TGTGCCAGCAGCCCCATACAGGGGGATGAGCAGTTCTTC	CASSPIQGDEQFF
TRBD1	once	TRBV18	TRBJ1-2	TGTGCCAGCTCACCACCGTCTGGCAGGGGGAACTATGGCTACACCTTC	CASSPPSGRGNYGYTF
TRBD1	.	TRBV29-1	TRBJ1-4	TGCAGCGTGGCACCAGGGGGCATCAGTGAAAAACTGTTTTTT	CSVAPGGISEKLFF
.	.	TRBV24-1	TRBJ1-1	TGTGCCACCAGTGAGTCAGGACTGACCAGCGAAGCTTTCTTT	CATSESGLTSEAFF
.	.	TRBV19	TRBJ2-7	TGTGCCAGTAGTATAGACCGGGGTATGAAGGAGCAGTACTTC	CASSIDRGMKEQYF
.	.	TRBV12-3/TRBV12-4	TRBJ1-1	TGTGCCAGCACTCTGGGGGGGCCCACTGAAGCTTTCTTT	CASTLGGPTEAFF
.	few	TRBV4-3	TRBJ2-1	TGCGCCAGCAGCCGGGGACTCCGTTTCAATGAGCAGTTCTTC	CASSRGLRFNEQFF
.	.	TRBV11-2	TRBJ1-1	TGTGCCAGCAACCGAGAAGAAAGTGAAGCTTTCTTT	CASNREESEAFF
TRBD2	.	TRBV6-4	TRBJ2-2	TGTGCCAGCAGGGGGACTAGCGGGGGCGCCGGGGAGCTGTTTTTT	CASRGTSGGAGELFF
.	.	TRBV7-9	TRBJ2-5	TGTGCCAGCAGACTTGACTCGGATGGGACCCAGTACTTC	CASRLDSDGTQYF
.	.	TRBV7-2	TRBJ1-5	TGTGCCAGCAGCTTTGTACAGGGAGGGAATCAGCCCCAGCATTTT	CASSFVQGGNQPQHF
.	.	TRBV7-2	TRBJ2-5	TGTGCCAGCAGCCCGCGACAGTTCCAAGAGACCCAGTACTTC	CASSPRQFQETQYF